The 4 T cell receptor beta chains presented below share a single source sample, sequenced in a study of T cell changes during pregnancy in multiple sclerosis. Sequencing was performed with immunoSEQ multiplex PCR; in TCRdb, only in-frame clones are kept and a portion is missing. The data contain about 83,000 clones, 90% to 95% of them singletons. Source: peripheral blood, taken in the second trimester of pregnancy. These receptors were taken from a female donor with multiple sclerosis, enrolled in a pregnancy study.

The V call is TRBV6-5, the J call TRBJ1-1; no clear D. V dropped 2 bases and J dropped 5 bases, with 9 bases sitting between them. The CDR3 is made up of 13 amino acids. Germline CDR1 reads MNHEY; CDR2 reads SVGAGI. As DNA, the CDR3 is TGTGCCAGCAGTTACGGTTATAGAACTGAAGCTTTCTTT. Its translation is CASSYGYRTEAFF.

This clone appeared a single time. The chain's CDR3 is CASSEPGQGATDTQYF. The DNA for the CDR3 is TGTGCCAGCAGTGAACCGGGACAGGGGGCAACAGATACGCAGTATTTT. The gene calls are TRBV2 and TRBJ2-3; 12 positions agree with TRBD1. The V segment lost 2 bases and the J segment 3 bases; nucleotides outside the gene matches: 3. The CDR3 sequence is 16 residues long. Per the germline V gene, CDR1 is SNHLY and CDR2 is FYNNEI.

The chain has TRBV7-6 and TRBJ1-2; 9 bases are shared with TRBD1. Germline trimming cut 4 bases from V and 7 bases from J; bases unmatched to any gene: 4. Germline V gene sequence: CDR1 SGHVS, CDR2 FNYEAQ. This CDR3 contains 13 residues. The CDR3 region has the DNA TGTGCCAGCAGCTATACAGGGGGCTCTGGCTACACCTTC. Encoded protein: CASSYTGGSGYTF.

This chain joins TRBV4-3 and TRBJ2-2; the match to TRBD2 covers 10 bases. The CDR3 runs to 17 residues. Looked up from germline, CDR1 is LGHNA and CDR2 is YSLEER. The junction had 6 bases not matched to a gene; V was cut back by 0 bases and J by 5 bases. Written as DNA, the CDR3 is TGCGCCAGCAGCCAAGACTCTAGCGGGAGCAGGACCGGGGAGCTGTTTTTT. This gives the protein CASSQDSSGSRTGELFF.